A single sample gave rise to the 12 T cell receptor beta chains below, sequenced in a study of T cell changes during pregnancy in multiple sclerosis. This table comes from immunoSEQ multiplex PCR, and its TCRdb copy is limited to in-frame clones, with some not included. The repertoire holds some 57,000 clones, with under 95% as singletons. Sequences were derived from CD4+ T cells from peripheral blood mononuclear cells, sampled after pregnancy. Receptors were obtained from a female donor in good health, enrolled as a control in a pregnancy study.

The chain employs TRBV11-2 and TRBJ1-1; D might be TRBD1 (5 bases). Germline assignment: CDR1 SGHAT and CDR2 FQNNGV. The CDR3 loop spans 14 amino acids. Trimming cost V 1 base and J 5 bases, with 11 bases left between them. CDR3 protein: CASSLVGGRTEAFF. The DNA for the CDR3 is TGTGCCAGCAGCTTAGTGGGGGGGAGGACTGAAGCTTTCTTT.

The chain carries TRBV7-2 and TRBJ1-2; a possible D gene is TRBD1 (5 bases). From germline, CDR1 is SGHTA and CDR2 FQGNSA. This CDR3 comprises 15 residues. Trimming took off 2 bases at V and 4 bases at J, with 14 bases between the two ends. CDR3 sequence: CASSLISREAYGYTF. DNA of the CDR3: TGTGCCAGCAGCTTAATTAGCAGGGAAGCCTATGGCTACACCTTC.

The genes are TRBV6-1 and TRBJ1-2; TRBD1 matches at 10 bases. With V trimmed by 4 bases and J by 6 bases, 8 bases remained unmatched. This CDR3 contains 15 residues. The germline CDR1 and CDR2 sequences are MNHNS and SASEGT. This CDR3 reads CASSVDRGRTHGYTF. CDR3 coding DNA: TGTGCCAGCAGTGTCGACAGGGGGCGAACTCATGGCTACACCTTC.

The chain is built from TRBV7-2 and TRBJ1-6, with 9 bases aligning to TRBD1. Germline CDR1 is SGHTA and CDR2 is FQGNSA. V shed 3 bases, J shed 7 bases, and the junction held 4 bases outside the gene matches. This CDR3 region has 15 residues. The CDR3 spells CASSLSGTGNSPLHF. The CDR3 coding sequence is TGTGCCAGCAGCTTGAGCGGGACAGGGAATTCACCCCTCCACTTT.

The CDR3 loop reads CASSLGGGRDRDGYTF. The CDR3 DNA is TGTGCCAGCAGCTTAGGGGGCGGCAGGGATAGAGATGGCTACACCTTC. This chain links TRBV7-9 with TRBJ1-2; D might be TRBD1 (5 bases). Germline CDR1 reads SEHNR; CDR2 reads FQNEAQ (reference sequence). The CDR3 contains 16 residues. V gave up 1 base and J gave up 6 bases, with 18 bases separating them.

The chain carries TRBV5-1 and TRBJ1-2, with 7 bases identical to TRBD1. With V trimmed by 4 bases and J by 10 bases, 13 bases remained unmatched. Germline assignment: CDR1 SGHRS and CDR2 YFSETQ. The CDR3 sequence is 14 residues long. In DNA, the CDR3 is TGCGCCAGCAGCCCGACTTCAGGGGGAGACGTCTACACCTTC. It specifies CASSPTSGGDVYTF. Supplemented by reference TRBV5-1 and TRBJ1-2, the full variable domain reads KAGVTQTPRYLIKTRGQQVTLSCSPISGHRSVSWYQQTPGQGLQFLFEYFSETQRNKGNFPGRFSGRQFSNSRSEMNVSTLELGDSALYLCASSPTSGGDVYTFGSGTRLTVV.

This clone has more than one count but fewer than ten. The rearrangement links TRBV2 to TRBJ1-5, with TRBD1 identical over 7 bases. Germline-derived CDR1 and CDR2 are SNHLY and FYNNEI. CDR3 length: 15 amino acids. Losses at the gene ends were 6 bases for V and 3 bases for J; bases not matched to a gene: 8. The CDR3 sequence is CASSVTGNSNQPQHF. CDR3 sequence (DNA): TGTGCCAGCAGCGTGACAGGGAACTCCAATCAGCCCCAGCATTTT.

V usage is TRBV9 and J usage is TRBJ2-7; 9 nucleotides align to TRBD1. Unmatched junction bases numbered 10, after V lost 0 bases and J lost 3 bases. This CDR3 spans 17 amino acids. Germline CDR1 reads SGDLS; CDR2 reads YYNGEE. The CDR3, as DNA: TGTGCCAGCAGCGTAGCTTCTTCGGGACAGGGTATCTACGAGCAGTACTTC. Encoded protein: CASSVASSGQGIYEQYF.

The chain uses TRBV27 and TRBJ1-5; D not resolved. The V gene lost 4 bases and the J gene lost 4 bases, with 14 bases spanning the gap. The CDR3 is 15 residues long. The V gene's germline CDR1 is MNHEY and CDR2 SMNVEV (reference sequence). The CDR3 reads CASSSTLSTNQPQHF. CDR3 coding DNA: TGTGCCAGCAGTTCCACTCTGAGTACGAATCAGCCCCAGCATTTT.

V is TRBV5-6 and J is TRBJ2-5, with TRBD1 matching 7 bases. Germline CDR1 reads SGHDT; CDR2 reads YYEEEE. The CDR3 spans 14 residues. V trimming: 1 base; J trimming: 2 bases; junction bases outside the gene matches: 2. CDR3 in DNA: TGTGCCAGCAGCTTGTTACAGGGGCAAGAGACCCAGTACTTC. Its protein is CASSLLQGQETQYF.

CDR3 region: CASSTGSSGNTIYF. As DNA, the CDR3 is TGTGCCAGCAGTACAGGGTCTTCTGGAAACACCATATATTTT. This chain joins TRBV9 and TRBJ1-3; TRBD1 might be the D (6 bases). V was trimmed by 5 bases and J by 1 base, leaving 10 bases between them. Germline-derived CDR1 and CDR2 are SGDLS and YYNGEE. The CDR3 sequence is 14 residues long.

The chain uses TRBV7-6 and TRBJ2-3, with 11 nucleotides matching TRBD2. The CDR3 contains 16 residues. Trimming cost V 4 bases and J 5 bases; bases outside gene matches: 8. Germline CDR1 SGHVS, CDR2 FNYEAQ. CDR3 protein: CASSSQTSGDGDTQYF. CDR3 coding DNA: TGTGCCAGCAGCTCTCAGACTAGCGGGGATGGAGATACGCAGTATTTT.